This T cell receptor beta chain emerged from a study of T cells in Graves' hyperthyroidism and ophthalmopathy. Trimming took 2 bases from V and 0 from J, leaving 12 bases between them. The CDR3 covers 16 residues. Germline-derived CDR1 and CDR2 are SGHTA and FQGNSA. This clonotype was detected ten times or more. Patients counted as stable if ophthalmopathy did not develop within 18 months. Amplified TCR beta CDR3 regions derived from RNA transcripts. The HTBI primer set drove a first-round RT-PCR of the TCR CDR3. TCRdb reanalysed the multiplex PCR reads using MiXCR and keeps one entry per CDR3 protein. The data contain fewer than 550,000 distinct CDR3 sequences, roughly 14% of them singletons.

This clonotype was obtained from a woman under 30 with Graves' hyperthyroidism. V and J are TRBV7-2 and TRBJ2-3, with D tentatively TRBD2 (7 bases). Source material: blood. The DNA for the CDR3 is TGTGCCAGCAGCTTATTGGCGGGGGCCAGCACAGATACGCAGTATTTT. Its protein product is CASSLLAGASTDTQYF.